Each of the 5 T cell receptor beta chains below was sequenced from the same sample in a study of blood T cells in healthy people across ages. A second PCR, run for 7 to 11 cycles, used a sample-barcoded 5' primer plus a J-beta primer mix. Each CDR3 protein gets one entry after TCRdb re-called the 5' RACE reads with MiXCR. The sample has approximately 580,000 distinct CDR3 sequences; nearly 25% are singletons. The same specimen was also included in a second study, on T cells of mothers and their children.

The sample was blood. These receptors all stem from a boy under 18 in good health.

This chain connects TRBV6-5 to TRBJ1-3, with 9 bases matching TRBD1. From germline, CDR1 is MNHEY and CDR2 SVGAGI. This CDR3 is built from 14 residues. V was clipped by 6 bases and J by 3 bases; unmatched bases: 3. This CDR3 is CASSRTGVGNTIYF. DNA of the CDR3: TGTGCCAGCAGCCGGACAGGGGTTGGAAACACCATATATTTT.

The table lists this clonotype with a few counts. This sequence joins TRBV20-1 and TRBJ1-6, with D perhaps TRBD1 (6 bases). Per germline, CDR1 DFQATT and CDR2 SNEGSKA (reference sequence). V lost 0 bases to trimming and J lost 7 bases, with 10 bases between them. This CDR3 is built from 14 residues. The CDR3 DNA is TGCAGTGCTAGAGAGTGGCAGGGGAATTCACCCCTCCACTTT. It codes for CSAREWQGNSPLHF.

This clonotype appeared a few times. The CDR3 nucleotides read TGTGCCAGCAGCCCCTTCAGGGGCCACAATGAGCAGTTCTTC. Translated, it gives CASSPFRGHNEQFF. The V call is TRBV7-8, the J call TRBJ2-1, with D perhaps TRBD1 (6 bases). V lost 5 bases, J lost 5 bases, and 13 bases lay in between. CDR3 length: 14 amino acids. Germline V CDR1 and CDR2: SGHVS, FQNEAQ.

The chain carries TRBV29-1 and TRBJ2-3; 8 bases line up with TRBD1. The CDR3 extends over 14 amino acids. CDR1 SQVTM and CDR2 ANQGSEA come from the germline V gene. V gave up 6 bases and J gave up 2 bases; unmatched junction bases: 7. CDR3 bases: TGCAGCGTCGCCCCGGGACAGGTCACAGATACGCAGTATTTT. Protein: CSVAPGQVTDTQYF.

The sample holds a few counts of this clonotype. V and J are TRBV28 and TRBJ2-5, with D perhaps matching TRBD1 or TRBD2 (5 bases each). The J call is uncertain, as TRBJ2-7 better fits the DNA end. Germline lookup yields CDR1 MDHEN and CDR2 SYDVKM. This CDR3 is 15 amino acids long. The CDR3 spells CASSFRGLRNYEQYF. Here the CDR3 DNA reads TGTGCCAGCAGTTTTCGGGGCCTCAGAAACTACGAGCAGTACTTC.